These 20 T cell receptor beta chains were sequenced from one sample in a study of cytomegalovirus exposure and HLA in healthy donors. 60 Vbeta and 13 Jbeta primers were used in PCR. The method was immunoSEQ multiplex PCR; TCRdb's version includes in-frame clones alone and lacks a portion of them. The sample contains roughly 160,000 clones, roughly 79% of which appear only once. The material sequenced was PBMCs. The source of these receptors is a woman aged 45 to 65 in good health and CMV-seropositive.

This clone has only one observation. The CDR3 loop reads CASSVNLAGVEEQFF. The CDR3 DNA sequence: TGTGCCAGCAGCGTCAATTTAGCGGGAGTGGAGGAGCAGTTCTTC. The chain has TRBV9 and TRBJ2-1; 9 bases agree with TRBD2. V lost 2 bases to trimming and J lost 10 bases; unmatched junction nucleotides: 10. Germline V CDR1 and CDR2: SGDLS, YYNGEE. This CDR3 is built from 15 residues.

This clone was seen more than once but under ten times. This chain links TRBV27 with TRBJ2-1, with D possibly being TRBD1 (6 bases). This CDR3 is built from 13 residues. Trimming took 3 bases from V and 4 from J, leaving 7 bases between them. CDR1 is MNHEY, CDR2 SMNVEV, per germline (reference sequence). The DNA for the CDR3 is TGTGCCAGCAGTTTGGGGGCTTACAATGAGCAGTTCTTC. Its translation is CASSLGAYNEQFF.

The chain has TRBV9 and TRBJ2-1; maybe TRBD2 (6 bases). CDR3 size: 13 residues. The germline CDR1 and CDR2 sequences are SGDLS and YYNGEE. Between the trimmed V and J ends, which lost 7 bases and 1 base, there was a span of 9 bases. Here the CDR3 DNA reads TGTGCCAGCGGCGGGGCTTCCTACAATGAGCAGTTCTTC. Protein sequence: CASGGASYNEQFF.

This chain uses TRBV29-1 with TRBJ1-1; TRBD1 matches 9 bases. CDR1 is SQVTM and CDR2 is ANQGSEA in the germline V gene. V shed 7 bases, J shed 7 bases, and the junction held 7 bases outside the gene matches. CDR3 length: 12 amino acids. The CDR3 nucleotides read TGCAGCGCTGTACAGGGGGCGGGTGAAGCTTTCTTT. Protein sequence: CSAVQGAGEAFF.

This clone was counted a single time. The chain is built from TRBV7-2 and TRBJ2-1; 11 positions agree with TRBD2. The germline gives CDR1 SGHTA, CDR2 FQGNSA. The J segment lost 6 bases and the V segment lost 3 bases, leaving 1 base of the junction unmatched. This CDR3 spans 14 amino acids. In DNA, the CDR3 is TGTGCCAGCAGCTTTAGCGGGGGGGCCAATGAGCAGTTCTTC. Protein sequence: CASSFSGGANEQFF.

The rearrangement links TRBV5-1 to TRBJ1-2; D gene uncertain. V shed 0 bases and J shed 0 bases, with 15 bases lying between them. The V gene's germline CDR1 is SGHRS and CDR2 YFSETQ. The length of the CDR3 is 17 residues. The CDR3 loop reads CASSLGGAAEANYGYTF. Written as DNA, the CDR3 is TGCGCCAGCAGCTTGGGAGGTGCGGCAGAGGCTAACTATGGCTACACCTTC.

Points on this clone: Germline is not matched at one junction end, which may reflect a read error. CDR3 protein: CACSGGSGANGLTF. The CDR3 DNA follows: TGTGCCTGCTCTGGGGGCTCTGGGGCCAACGGCCTGACTTTC. This chain links TRBV30 with TRBJ2-6; D perhaps matches TRBD1 (6 bases). Per the germline V gene, CDR1 is GTSNPN and CDR2 is SVGIG (reference sequence). This CDR3 contains 14 residues.

J is TRBJ2-1 and V is TRBV6-6; D is perhaps TRBD2 (6 bases). This CDR3 has 15 residues. Trimming left V 5 bases short and J 6 bases short, with 17 bases between. The germline V gene has CDR1 MNHNY and CDR2 SVGAGI (reference sequence). The CDR3 DNA reads TGTGCCAGCAGTCCACTCCGGGACTCAGGCAATGAGCAGTTCTTC. Translation: CASSPLRDSGNEQFF.

J is TRBJ2-7 and V is TRBV9, with D hard to call. Trimming took off 4 bases at V and 0 bases at J, with 11 bases between the two ends. This CDR3 contains 14 residues. The germline V gene has CDR1 SGDLS and CDR2 YYNGEE. In nucleotides, the CDR3 is TGTGCCAGCAGCCCCGCCGTCAGCTCCTACGAGCAGTACTTC. This encodes CASSPAVSSYEQYF.

V and J are TRBV9 and TRBJ1-3; a possible D gene is TRBD1 (5 bases). With 4 bases removed from V and 2 bases from J, the gap between germline ends came to 10 bases. This CDR3 is 14 amino acids long. CDR1 and CDR2 (germline): SGDLS, YYNGEE. CDR3 region: CASSPGGAGNTIYF. CDR3 sequence (DNA): TGTGCCAGCAGCCCCGGGGGGGCTGGAAACACCATATATTTT.

This sequence joins TRBV11-3 and TRBJ2-3, with 8 bases matching TRBD2. The CDR3 sequence is 16 residues long. Germline V CDR1 and CDR2: SGHNT, YENEEA. The V and J ends lost 5 bases and 8 bases, in that order; junction bases with no gene match: 15. The CDR3 region has the DNA TGTGCCAGCAGCCCCTCCGGGGGGGCCGGAGAGGGTACGCAGTATTTT. Protein sequence: CASSPSGGAGEGTQYF.

Comment on this clone: Other DNA sequences in the sample encode the same CDR3. The rearrangement links TRBV10-3 to TRBJ2-3; a possible D gene is TRBD2 (6 bases). Germline V lookup: CDR1 ENHRY, CDR2 SYGVKD. V was pared by 5 bases and J by 3 bases, with 15 bases between. This CDR3 has 15 residues. CDR3 nucleotides: TGTGCCATCAGTCCTCTGGCGGGGTCAACAGATACGCAGTATTTT. Protein product: CAISPLAGSTDTQYF.

This clone was counted once. The chain joins TRBV29-1 to TRBJ1-4, with TRBD1 matching over 10 bases. CDR1 and CDR2 from the germline V gene are SQVTM and ANQGSEA. The trim removed 7 bases at V and 2 bases at J, leaving 4 bases unmatched. This CDR3 region has 14 residues. Here the CDR3 reads CSGQTGGTNEKLFF. The CDR3 bases are TGCAGCGGTCAGACAGGGGGCACTAATGAAAAACTGTTTTTT.

This chain joins TRBV30 and TRBJ1-5; 7 positions match TRBD1. The CDR3 contains 14 residues. With V trimmed by 2 bases and J by 6 bases, 7 bases remained unmatched. Per the germline V gene, CDR1 is GTSNPN and CDR2 is SVGIG (reference sequence). DNA for the CDR3: TGTGCCTGGAGTTTAGGGGGCGGAGGTCAGCCCCAGCATTTT. Protein: CAWSLGGGGQPQHF. The full variable domain, its missing parts supplied by reference TRBV30 and TRBJ1-5, is SQTIHQWPATLVQPVGSPLSLECTVEGTSNPNLYWYRQAAGRGLQLLFYSVGIGQISSEVPQNLSASRPQDRQFILSSKKLLLSDSGFYLCAWSLGGGGQPQHFGDGTRLSIL.

The chain joins TRBV2 to TRBJ2-7; the D gene is possibly TRBD2 (6 bases). The CDR3 runs 13 residues. With 6 bases removed from V and 7 bases from J, the gap between germline ends came to 16 bases. Per germline, CDR1 SNHLY and CDR2 FYNNEI. In nucleotides, the CDR3 is TGTGCCAGCAGCCCGGGAGCCCACAGGGAGCAGTACTTC. The encoded protein is CASSPGAHREQYF. Full variable domain (rest looked up from reference TRBV2 and TRBJ2-7): EPEVTQTPSHQVTQMGQEVILRCVPISNHLYFYWYRQILGQKVEFLVSFYNNEISEKSEIFDDQFSVERPDGSNFTLKIRSTKLEDSAMYFCASSPGAHREQYFGPGTRLTVT.

The rearrangement links TRBV27 to TRBJ1-4; D not resolved. V gave up 0 bases and J gave up 4 bases, with 9 bases separating them. This CDR3 is built from 15 residues. Germline V gene sequence: CDR1 MNHEY, CDR2 SMNVEV (reference sequence). CDR3 nucleotides: TGTGCCAGCAGTTTATCGCCAGGTTATAATGAAAAACTGTTTTTT. The encoded protein is CASSLSPGYNEKLFF.

The chain couples TRBV7-2 to TRBJ2-1, with a weak D call TRBD2 (6 bases). The CDR3 is 16 residues long. The germline V gene has CDR1 SGHTA and CDR2 FQGNSA. Trimming took 4 bases from V and 0 from J, leaving 13 bases between them. The CDR3 nucleotides are TGTGCCAGCAGCTCCCAATCCGGGAGCTCCTACAATGAGCAGTTCTTC. Encoded protein: CASSSQSGSSYNEQFF.

This chain connects TRBV18 to TRBJ1-1, with a tentative D call TRBD1 (5 bases). Trimming shortened V by 3 bases and J by 0 bases, and 11 bases separated the two germline ends. CDR1 is KGHSH and CDR2 is LQKENI in the germline V gene. CDR3 length: 15 amino acids. This CDR3 reads CASSPAGRLNTEAFF. The CDR3, as DNA: TGTGCCAGCTCACCTGCGGGACGGCTGAACACTGAAGCTTTCTTT.

The chain recombines TRBV28 with TRBJ2-5, with unresolved D. This CDR3 comprises 11 residues. V was clipped by 5 bases and J by 7 bases, with 8 bases between them. Per germline, CDR1 MDHEN and CDR2 SYDVKM. This chain's CDR3 is CASSTLWTQYF. CDR3 in DNA: TGTGCCAGCAGTACTTTGTGGACCCAGTACTTC.

The J gene is TRBJ2-7, the V gene TRBV28; 11 bases agree with TRBD1. The CDR3 extends over 13 amino acids. Per the germline V gene, CDR1 is MDHEN and CDR2 is SYDVKM. The V segment lost 11 bases and the J segment 4 bases; nucleotides outside the gene matches: 7. CDR3 amino acids: CASQGQGGYEQYF. The CDR3, as DNA: TGTGCCTCCCAGGGACAGGGGGGATACGAGCAGTACTTC.